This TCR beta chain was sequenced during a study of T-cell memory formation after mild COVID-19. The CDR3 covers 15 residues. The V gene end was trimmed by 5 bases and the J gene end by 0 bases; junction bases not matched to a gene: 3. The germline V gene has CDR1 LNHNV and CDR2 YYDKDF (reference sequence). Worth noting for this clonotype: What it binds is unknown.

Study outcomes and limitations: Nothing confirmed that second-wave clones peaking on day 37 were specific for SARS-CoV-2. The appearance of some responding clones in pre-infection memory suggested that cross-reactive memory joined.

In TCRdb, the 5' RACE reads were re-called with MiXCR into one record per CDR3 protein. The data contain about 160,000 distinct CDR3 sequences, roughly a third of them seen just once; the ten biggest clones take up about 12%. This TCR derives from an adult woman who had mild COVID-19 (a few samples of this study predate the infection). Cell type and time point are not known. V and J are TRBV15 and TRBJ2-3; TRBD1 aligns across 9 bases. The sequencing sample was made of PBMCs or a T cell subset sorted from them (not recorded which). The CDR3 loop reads CATSGGQGSTDTQYF. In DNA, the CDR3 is TGTGCCACCAGCGGGGGACAGGGTAGCACAGATACGCAGTATTTT. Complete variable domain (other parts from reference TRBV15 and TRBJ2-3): DAMVIQNPRYQVTQFGKPVTLSCSQTLNHNVMYWYQQKSSQAPKLLFHYYDKDFNNEADTPDNFQSRRPNTSFCFLDIRSPGLGDTAMYLCATSGGQGSTDTQYFGPGTRLTVL.